A selection of T cell receptor beta chains follows, all from one sample in a study of regulatory T cells in long-lasting Graves disease. TCRdb processed the multiplex PCR reads anew with MiXCR; each CDR3 protein has one entry. The sample lists around 450,000 distinct CDR3 sequences; about 22% were seen once. The sample consisted of peripheral blood mononuclear cells (PBMCs), taken when the disease was refractory, from a patient treated with antithyroid drugs. The receptors were gathered from a female donor with Graves disease. Both conserved end residues are part of each CDR3. A D gene is named only where the DNA matches it firmly. The size field is filled for only some rows; it gives once, few, many or a size class.

D	V	J	size	CDR3	DNA
.	TRBV20-1	TRBJ2-7	few	CSAIWDSSYEQYF	TGCAGTGCTATCTGGGACTCCTCCTACGAGCAGTACTTC
.	TRBV30	TRBJ1-1	few	CARRQTLRTEAFF	TGTGCCAGAAGACAGACCTTGCGGACTGAAGCTTTCTTT
TRBD1	TRBV28	TRBJ2-6	.	CACRTPGQGLRANVLTF	TGTGCCTGCAGAACCCCGGGACAGGGCCTCAGGGCCAACGTCCTGACTTTC
.	TRBV5-6	TRBJ2-2	few	CASSLVPDTGELFF	TGTGCCAGCAGCTTGGTACCAGACACCGGGGAGCTGTTTTTT
TRBD2	TRBV29-1	TRBJ2-1	.	CSVGGTSGARDEQFF	TGCAGCGTTGGTGGGACTAGCGGGGCACGGGATGAGCAGTTCTTC
.	TRBV7-2	TRBJ1-1	.	CASSLSSLGTEAFF	TGTGCCAGCAGCTTATCATCCCTAGGGACTGAAGCTTTCTTT
TRBD1	TRBV10-3	TRBJ1-5	.	CAINNRGPNQPQHF	TGTGCCATCAACAACAGGGGCCCCAATCAGCCCCAGCATTTT
TRBD2	TRBV24-1	TRBJ2-5	many	CATSDPSAPAGGRTQYF	TGTGCCACCAGTGACCCGTCGGCTCCAGCGGGGGGGCGGACCCAGTACTTC
.	TRBV6-2/TRBV6-3	TRBJ2-2	.	CASSVQGLVTGELFF	TGTGCCAGCAGTGTTCAAGGGCTGGTCACCGGGGAGCTGTTTTTT
.	TRBV6-1	TRBJ2-2	once	CASFSVQGGTGELFF	TGTGCCAGCTTTTCGGTTCAGGGTGGCACCGGGGAGCTGTTTTTT
.	TRBV28	TRBJ1-5	many	CASSLRGSWQPQHF	TGTGCCAGCAGTTTGAGAGGTTCTTGGCAGCCCCAGCATTTT
.	TRBV27	TRBJ2-2	.	CASTTKGGGAGWTGELFF	TGTGCCAGCACAACCAAGGGGGGGGGCGCAGGTTGGACCGGGGAGCTGTTTTTT
.	TRBV7-8	TRBJ2-1	.	CASSSGPQTNNEQFF	TGTGCCAGCAGCTCGGGACCTCAAACTAACAATGAGCAGTTCTTC
.	TRBV12-3/TRBV12-4	TRBJ1-4	many	CATATQSYEKLFF	TGTGCCACCGCGACCCAGAGTTATGAAAAACTGTTTTTT
TRBD1	TRBV20-1	TRBJ2-2	.	CSASQGAGGELFF	TGCAGTGCTAGTCAGGGGGCGGGCGGGGAGCTGTTTTTT
.	TRBV7-9	TRBJ1-2	many	CASSDTRNYGYTF	TGTGCCAGCAGCGACACACGAAACTATGGCTACACCTTC
TRBD2	TRBV5-5	TRBJ2-7	.	CASSFTSGRTYEQYF	TGTGCCAGCAGCTTTACTAGCGGGCGGACCTACGAGCAGTACTTC